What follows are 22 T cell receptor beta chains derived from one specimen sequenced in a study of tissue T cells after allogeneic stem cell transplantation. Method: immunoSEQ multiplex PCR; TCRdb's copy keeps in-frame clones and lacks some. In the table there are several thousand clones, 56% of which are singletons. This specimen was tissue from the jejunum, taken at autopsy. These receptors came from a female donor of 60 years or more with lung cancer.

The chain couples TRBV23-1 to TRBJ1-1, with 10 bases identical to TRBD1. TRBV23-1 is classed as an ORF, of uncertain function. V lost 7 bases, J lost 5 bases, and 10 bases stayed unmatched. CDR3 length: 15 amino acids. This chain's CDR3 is CASTVRQGALTEAFF. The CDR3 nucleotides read TGCGCCAGCACCGTGAGACAGGGGGCTCTGACTGAAGCTTTCTTT.

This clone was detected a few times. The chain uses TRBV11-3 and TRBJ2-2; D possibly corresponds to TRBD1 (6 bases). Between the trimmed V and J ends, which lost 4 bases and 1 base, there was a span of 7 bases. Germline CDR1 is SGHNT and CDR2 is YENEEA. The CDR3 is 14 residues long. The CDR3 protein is CASSSRGNTGELFF. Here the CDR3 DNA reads TGTGCCAGCAGCTCCAGGGGGAACACCGGGGAGCTGTTTTTT. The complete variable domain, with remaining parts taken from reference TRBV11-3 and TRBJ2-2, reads EAGVVQSPRYKIIEKKQPVAFWCNPISGHNTLYWYLQNLGQGPELLIRYENEEAVDDSQLPKDRFSAERLKGVDSTLKIQPAELGDSAVYLCASSSRGNTGELFFGEGSRLTVL.

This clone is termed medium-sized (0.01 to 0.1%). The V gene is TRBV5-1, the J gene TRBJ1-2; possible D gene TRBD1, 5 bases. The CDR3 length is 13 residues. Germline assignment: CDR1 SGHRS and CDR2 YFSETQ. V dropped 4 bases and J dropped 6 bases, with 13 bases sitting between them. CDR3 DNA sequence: TGCGCCAGCAGCACGGGACGCCGTAATGGCTACACCTTC. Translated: CASSTGRRNGYTF.

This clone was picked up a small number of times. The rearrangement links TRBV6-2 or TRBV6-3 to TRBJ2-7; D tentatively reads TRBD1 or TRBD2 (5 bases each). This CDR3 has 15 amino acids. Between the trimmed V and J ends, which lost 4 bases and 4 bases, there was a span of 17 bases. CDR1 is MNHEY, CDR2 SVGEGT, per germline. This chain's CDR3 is CASSWYGTDQYEQYF. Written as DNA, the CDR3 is TGTGCCAGCAGTTGGTACGGGACCGACCAATACGAGCAGTACTTC.

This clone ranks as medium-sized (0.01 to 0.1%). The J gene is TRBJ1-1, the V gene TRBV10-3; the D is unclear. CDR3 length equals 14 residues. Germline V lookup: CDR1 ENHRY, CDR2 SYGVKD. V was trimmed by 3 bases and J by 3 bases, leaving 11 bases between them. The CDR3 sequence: CAISDSRRDTEAFF. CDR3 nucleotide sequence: TGTGCCATCAGTGATTCTCGACGGGACACTGAAGCTTTCTTT.

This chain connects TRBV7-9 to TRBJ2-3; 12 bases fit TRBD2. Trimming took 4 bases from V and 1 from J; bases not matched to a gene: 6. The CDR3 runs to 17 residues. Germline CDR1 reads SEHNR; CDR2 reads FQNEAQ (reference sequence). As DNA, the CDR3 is TGTGCCAGCAGCTCGTCTAGCGGGGGGGAGGGCACAGATACGCAGTATTTT. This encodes CASSSSSGGEGTDTQYF.

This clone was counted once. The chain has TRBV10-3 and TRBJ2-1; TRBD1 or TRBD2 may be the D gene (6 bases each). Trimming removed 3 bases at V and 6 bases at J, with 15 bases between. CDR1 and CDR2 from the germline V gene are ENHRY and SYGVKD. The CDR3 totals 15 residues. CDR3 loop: CAISELDRRGNEQFF. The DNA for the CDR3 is TGTGCCATCAGTGAACTCGACAGGCGGGGCAATGAGCAGTTCTTC.

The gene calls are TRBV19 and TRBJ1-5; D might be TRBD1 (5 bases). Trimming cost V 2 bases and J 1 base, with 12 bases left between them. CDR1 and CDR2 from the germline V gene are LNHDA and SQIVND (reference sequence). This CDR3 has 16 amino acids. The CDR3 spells CASSISEGTSNQPQHF. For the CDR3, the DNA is TGTGCCAGTAGTATATCGGAGGGGACGAGCAATCAGCCCCAGCATTTT.

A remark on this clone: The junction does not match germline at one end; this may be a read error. CDR3 nucleotides: TGTGCCAGCAGCCAAGTTGTTGGGAACCTTTTCTTC. As protein: CASSQVVGNLFF. The genes are TRBV14 and TRBJ2-7; D is unclear. The germline CDR1 and CDR2 sequences are SGHDN and FVKESK. The CDR3 is made up of 12 amino acids.

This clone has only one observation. CDR3 loop: CASLAGGSSYEQYF. The CDR3 DNA sequence: TGTGCCAGCCTAGCGGGCGGTAGCTCCTACGAGCAGTACTTC. V is TRBV6-5 and J is TRBJ2-7, with 8 positions matching TRBD2. In germline, CDR1 is MNHEY, CDR2 SVGAGI. Trimming removed 8 bases from V and 0 bases from J; junction bases left unmatched: 6. The CDR3 runs to 14 residues.

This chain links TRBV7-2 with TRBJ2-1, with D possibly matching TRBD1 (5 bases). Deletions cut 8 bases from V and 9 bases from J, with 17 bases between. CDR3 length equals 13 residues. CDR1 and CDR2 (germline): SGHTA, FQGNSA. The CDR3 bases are TGTGCCAGCGCTCCTGACAGAGGCCGTGAGCAGTTCTTC. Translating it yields CASAPDRGREQFF. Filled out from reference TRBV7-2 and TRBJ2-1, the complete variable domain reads GAGVSQSPSNKVTEKGKDVELRCDPISGHTALYWYRQSLGQGLEFLIYFQGNSAPDKSGLPSDRFSAERTGGSVSTLTIQRTQQEDSAVYLCASAPDRGREQFFGPGTRLTVL.

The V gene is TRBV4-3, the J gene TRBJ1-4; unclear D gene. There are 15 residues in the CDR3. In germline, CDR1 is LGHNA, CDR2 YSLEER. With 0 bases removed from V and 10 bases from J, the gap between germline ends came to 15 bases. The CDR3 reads CASSQEPGRMGKLFF. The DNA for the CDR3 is TGCGCCAGCAGCCAAGAACCTGGACGAATGGGAAAACTGTTTTTT.

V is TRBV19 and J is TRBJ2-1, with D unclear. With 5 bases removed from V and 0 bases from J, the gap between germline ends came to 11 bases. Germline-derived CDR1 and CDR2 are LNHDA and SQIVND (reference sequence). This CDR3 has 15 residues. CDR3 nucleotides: TGTGCCAGTAGTGAGAAGCCTTACTCCTACAATGAGCAGTTCTTC. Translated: CASSEKPYSYNEQFF.

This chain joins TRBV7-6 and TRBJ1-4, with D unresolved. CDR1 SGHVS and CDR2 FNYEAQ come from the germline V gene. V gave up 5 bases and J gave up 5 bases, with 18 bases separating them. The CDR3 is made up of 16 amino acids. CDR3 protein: CASSPQQRSLNEKLFF. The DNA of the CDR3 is TGTGCCAGCAGCCCCCAACAGAGGAGTCTAAATGAAAAACTGTTTTTT.

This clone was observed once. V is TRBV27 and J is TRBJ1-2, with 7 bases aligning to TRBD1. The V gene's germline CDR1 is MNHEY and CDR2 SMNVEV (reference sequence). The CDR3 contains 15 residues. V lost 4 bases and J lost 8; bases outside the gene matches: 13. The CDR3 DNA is TGTGCCAGCAGTTCTACGACAGGGAGAATTTTGGGCTACACCTTC. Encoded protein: CASSSTTGRILGYTF.

This CDR3 is CASSLTGTAHEKLFF. Written as DNA, the CDR3 is TGCGCCAGCAGCTTGACCGGGACAGCGCATGAAAAACTGTTTTTT. The rearrangement joins TRBV5-1 to TRBJ1-4, with 7 bases lining up with TRBD1. The CDR3 has 15 residues. J gave up 6 bases and V 1 base, and 6 bases lay outside the gene matches. Germline assignment: CDR1 SGHRS and CDR2 YFSETQ.

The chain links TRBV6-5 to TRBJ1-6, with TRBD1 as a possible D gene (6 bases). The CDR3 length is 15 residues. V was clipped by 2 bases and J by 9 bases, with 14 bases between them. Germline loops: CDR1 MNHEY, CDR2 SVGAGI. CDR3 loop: CASSYVGGQGSPLHF. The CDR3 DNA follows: TGTGCCAGCAGTTACGTGGGGGGCCAAGGTTCACCCCTCCACTTT.

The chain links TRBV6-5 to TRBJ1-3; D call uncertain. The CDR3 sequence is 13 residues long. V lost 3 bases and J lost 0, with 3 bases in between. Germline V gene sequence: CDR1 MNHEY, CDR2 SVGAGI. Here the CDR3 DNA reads TGTGCCAGCAGTTATAGCTCTGGAAACACCATATATTTT. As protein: CASSYSSGNTIYF.

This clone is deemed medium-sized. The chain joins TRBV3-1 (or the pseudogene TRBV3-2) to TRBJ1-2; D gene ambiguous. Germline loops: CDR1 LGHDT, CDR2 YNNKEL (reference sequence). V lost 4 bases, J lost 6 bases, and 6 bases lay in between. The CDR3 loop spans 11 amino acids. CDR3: CASSRGNGYTF. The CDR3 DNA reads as TGTGCCAGCAGCCGAGGGAATGGCTACACCTTC.

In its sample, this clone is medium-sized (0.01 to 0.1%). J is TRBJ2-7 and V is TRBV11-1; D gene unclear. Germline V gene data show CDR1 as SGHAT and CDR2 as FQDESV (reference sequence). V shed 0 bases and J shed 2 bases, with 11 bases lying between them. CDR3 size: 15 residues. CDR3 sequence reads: CASSLAPGPTYEQYF. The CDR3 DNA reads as TGTGCCAGCAGCTTAGCTCCGGGTCCCACCTACGAGCAGTACTTC.

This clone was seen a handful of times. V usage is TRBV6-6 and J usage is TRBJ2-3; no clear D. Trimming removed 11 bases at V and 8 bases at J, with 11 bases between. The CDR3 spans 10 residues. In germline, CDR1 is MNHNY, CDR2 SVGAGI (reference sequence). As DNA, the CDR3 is TGTGCCGGACCGACGGGTACGCAGTATTTT. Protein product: CAGPTGTQYF.

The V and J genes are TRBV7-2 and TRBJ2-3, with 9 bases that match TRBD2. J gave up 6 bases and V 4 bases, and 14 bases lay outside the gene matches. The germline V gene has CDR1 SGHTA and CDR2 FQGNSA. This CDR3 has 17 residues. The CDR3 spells CASSSIQAGGTKDTQYF. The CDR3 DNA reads TGTGCCAGCAGCTCCATACAAGCGGGGGGCACAAAGGATACGCAGTATTTT.